This TCR beta chain derives from a study of blood T cell repertoires in COVID-19. About the research overall: Acute and convalescent COVID-19 samples came from the United States, Italy and Spain. T cells, B-cell-depleted T cells, or PBMCs provided the cDNA or gDNA that served as material.

Authors' processing steps: Estimated nucleated cell counts came from reference gene primer amplification. Sequencing used immunoSEQ multiplex PCR; TCRdb keeps in-frame clones, though not all of them. V, J and clone size reflect that table, while D and trimming were determined from the DNA. Of some 130,000 clones listed, almost 85% are singletons. The receptor comes from a woman in her 30s who had recovered from COVID-19. The specimen was peripheral blood.

CDR3 coding DNA: TGCAGCGCACGCGCGACCTACGAGCAGTACTTC. This codes for CSARATYEQYF. The V call is TRBV29-1, the J call TRBJ2-7; D gene unclear. The CDR3 contains 11 residues. Germline CDR1 reads SQVTM; CDR2 reads ANQGSEA. Trimming cost V 7 bases and J 2 bases, with 9 bases left between them.